A single sample is the source of the 28 T cell receptor beta chains below, sequenced in a study of Graves' ophthalmopathy and Graves' hyperthyroidism. Researchers took RNA transcripts and amplified TCR beta CDR3 regions from them. The workflow started with a first-round RT-PCR run with HTBI primers and then moved on to a second-round multiplex PCR. A single record per CDR3 protein comes from TCRdb applying MiXCR to the multiplex PCR reads. The top ten clones hold over 8% of a sample with approximately 460,000 distinct CDR3 sequences, approximately 14% of them seen once. Input material: blood. These receptor sequences come from a woman aged 30 to 39 with Graves' ophthalmopathy.

This clonotype was recorded a few times. The chain links TRBV5-1 to TRBJ2-7; 11 bases agree with TRBD2. Germline trimming cut 6 bases from V and 4 bases from J; bases unmatched to any gene: 12. Germline lookup yields CDR1 SGHRS and CDR2 YFSETQ. The CDR3 is 16 amino acids. CDR3 in amino acids: CASTENSGGVAYEQYF. As DNA, the CDR3 is TGCGCCAGCACCGAGAATAGCGGGGGGGTCGCTTACGAGCAGTACTTC.

The sample holds many counts of this clonotype. The chain combines TRBV28 with TRBJ1-6; D perhaps matches TRBD1 (6 bases). CDR3 length equals 15 residues. The germline V gene has CDR1 MDHEN and CDR2 SYDVKM. With 1 base removed from V and 9 bases from J, the gap between germline ends came to 13 bases. The CDR3 DNA reads TGTGCCAGCAGTTTATCGGGGGGGCACGGTTCACCCCTCCACTTT. The encoded protein is CASSLSGGHGSPLHF.

This clonotype was picked up many times. DNA for the CDR3: TGTGCCAGCAGTTACACAGGGTCCCTCCGCGAGACCCAGTACTTC. Residues: CASSYTGSLRETQYF. The chain recombines TRBV6-2 or TRBV6-3 with TRBJ2-5; possible D gene TRBD1, 6 bases. CDR1 and CDR2 (germline): MNHEY, SVGEGT. The CDR3 loop spans 15 amino acids. V lost 2 bases, J lost 5 bases, and 15 bases lay in between.

This clonotype has ten or more counts. The chain couples TRBV12-3 or TRBV12-4 to TRBJ1-2; 7 bases map to TRBD1. The CDR3 contains 15 residues. The junction had 12 bases not matched to a gene; V was cut back by 6 bases and J by 5 bases. The CDR3 DNA reads TGTGCCAGCAGGCGACGACAGGGACTTTCTTATGGCTACACCTTC. It encodes CASRRRQGLSYGYTF.

This clonotype was counted at least ten times. This chain uses TRBV6-2 or TRBV6-3 with TRBJ2-5; D is perhaps TRBD2 (7 bases). CDR1 is MNHEY and CDR2 is SVGEGT in the germline V gene. The CDR3 loop spans 16 amino acids. The V end was cut by 5 bases, the J end by 6 bases, with 22 bases between. As DNA, the CDR3 is TGTGCCAGCAGTACCGGAACGGGGGGCCCAAGGCAGACCCAGTACTTC. This translates into CASSTGTGGPRQTQYF.

This clonotype was seen at least ten times. This CDR3 reads CASSTTDRTGYF. In DNA form, the CDR3 reads TGTGCCAGCAGCACTACTGACAGGACGGGGTACTTC. The chain links TRBV28 to TRBJ2-7; a weak D match, TRBD1 (6 bases). Looked up from germline, CDR1 is MDHEN and CDR2 is SYDVKM. This CDR3 has 12 amino acids. Trimming stripped 6 bases from V and 12 bases from J, with 18 bases between.

This clonotype counts as medium-sized (0.01 to 0.1%). Here the CDR3 DNA reads TGTGCCAGCAGCCCCGGGACAGGGATCACCTACTATGGCTACACCTTC. Translating it yields CASSPGTGITYYGYTF. The J gene is TRBJ1-2, the V gene TRBV6-5; 9 bases agree with TRBD1. The CDR3 has 16 residues. The V segment lost 6 bases and the J segment 3 bases; nucleotides outside the gene matches: 11. CDR1 is MNHEY, CDR2 SVGAGI, per germline.

The rearrangement uses TRBV20-1 and TRBJ2-2; 7 nucleotides line up with TRBD2. The CDR3 is 13 amino acids. V was clipped by 5 bases and J by 3 bases; unmatched bases: 3. Germline V gives CDR1 DFQATT, CDR2 SNEGSKA (reference sequence). CDR3 in amino acids: CSAWGGDTGELFF. The CDR3, as DNA: TGCAGTGCTTGGGGGGGGGACACCGGGGAGCTGTTTTTT.

Ten or more counts support this clonotype. The chain couples TRBV13 to TRBJ2-7, with 8 bases lining up with TRBD2. J was trimmed by 3 bases and V by 2 bases; bases with no gene match: 3. The CDR3 totals 14 residues. Germline loops: CDR1 PRHDT, CDR2 FYEKMQ (reference sequence). This CDR3 reads CASSLRLAIYEQYF. Here the CDR3 DNA reads TGTGCCAGCAGCTTACGACTAGCGATCTACGAGCAGTACTTC.

This clonotype was seen ten or more times. The V gene is TRBV9, the J gene TRBJ2-2; possible D gene TRBD2, 6 bases. Germline CDR1 is SGDLS and CDR2 is YYNGEE. The CDR3 has 17 amino acids. Deletions cut 0 bases from V and 6 bases from J, with 18 bases between. CDR3 residues: CASSVGVAAELAGELFF. In DNA, the CDR3 is TGTGCCAGCAGCGTAGGAGTAGCGGCCGAGTTGGCCGGGGAGCTGTTTTTT.

This clonotype was observed many times. The chain employs TRBV5-1 and TRBJ2-7; maybe TRBD2 (6 bases). CDR1 is SGHRS, CDR2 YFSETQ, per germline. V lost 3 bases and J 3 bases, leaving 13 bases between the germline ends. CDR3 length equals 14 residues. CDR3 loop: CASSSVAGNYEQYF. CDR3 sequence (DNA): TGCGCCAGCAGCTCCGTGGCGGGGAACTACGAGCAGTACTTC. The variable domain in full, completed from reference TRBV5-1 and TRBJ2-7, reads KAGVTQTPRYLIKTRGQQVTLSCSPISGHRSVSWYQQTPGQGLQFLFEYFSETQRNKGNFPGRFSGRQFSNSRSEMNVSTLELGDSALYLCASSSVAGNYEQYFGPGTRLTVT.

The chain recombines TRBV20-1 with TRBJ1-1, with D unresolved. Germline V gene lookup returns CDR1 DFQATT and CDR2 SNEGSKA (reference sequence). This CDR3 spans 13 amino acids. V lost 2 bases and J lost 2, with 9 bases in between. The CDR3 here is CSARPDGNTEAFF. CDR3 coding DNA: TGCAGTGCTAGACCCGACGGAAACACTGAAGCTTTCTTT.

The sample holds many counts of this clonotype. The chain couples TRBV7-9 to TRBJ1-5, with 7 bases matching TRBD1. The germline V gene has CDR1 SEHNR and CDR2 FQNEAQ (reference sequence). CDR3 length: 14 amino acids. Unmatched junction bases numbered 3, after V lost 4 bases and J lost 3 bases. Here the CDR3 DNA reads TGTGCCAGCAGCTGGACAGGAATCAATCAGCCCCAGCATTTT. This gives the protein CASSWTGINQPQHF. The full variable domain, completed using reference TRBV7-9 and TRBJ1-5, is DTGVSQNPRHKITKRGQNVTFRCDPISEHNRLYWYRQTLGQGPEFLTYFQNEAQLEKSRLLSDRFSAERPKGSFSTLEIQRTEQGDSAMYLCASSWTGINQPQHFGDGTRLSIL.

A remark on this clonotype: With a much larger clone just one base away, this may be a read error. The genes are TRBV6-4 and TRBJ1-1; D is uncertain. CDR1 MRHNA and CDR2 SNTAGT come from the germline V gene. The CDR3 spans 13 residues. Trimming removed 6 bases at V and 0 bases at J, with 8 bases between. In nucleotides, the CDR3 is TGTGCCAGCAGAAAAAGGGTGAACACTGAAGCTTTCTTT. As protein: CASRKRVNTEAFF.

This clonotype was seen many times. The rearrangement uses TRBV30 and TRBJ1-1; D is unclear. The ends were cut back, 3 bases at V and 3 bases at J, with 14 bases in the middle. This CDR3 has 14 residues. Germline V CDR1 and CDR2: GTSNPN, SVGIG (reference sequence). CDR3 in amino acids: CAWRTHLSDTEAFF. The CDR3 DNA reads as TGTGCCTGGAGAACCCACCTCAGTGACACTGAAGCTTTCTTT.

This clonotype was found many times. This rearrangement joins TRBV9 to TRBJ2-2; 10 bases match TRBD1. CDR3 size: 16 residues. V lost 3 bases to trimming and J lost 4 bases; unmatched junction nucleotides: 6. The germline V gene has CDR1 SGDLS and CDR2 YYNGEE. The CDR3: CASSGRQGAITGELFF. In nucleotides, the CDR3 is TGTGCCAGCAGCGGAAGACAGGGGGCGATCACCGGGGAGCTGTTTTTT.

To note about this clonotype: A much larger clone lies one base from this, so it may be a read error. The chain employs TRBV7-2 and TRBJ2-7; possibly TRBD2 for D (6 bases). Deletions cut 5 bases from V and 3 bases from J, with 14 bases between. The CDR3 is 14 amino acids. Germline V lookup: CDR1 SGHTA, CDR2 FQGNSA. CDR3 protein: CASSPRDWDYEQYF. The CDR3 DNA reads TGTGCCAGCAGCCCCCGGGACTGGGACTACGAGCAGTACTTC.

At least ten counts were recorded for this clonotype. The V call is TRBV10-3, the J call TRBJ2-7; 8 nucleotides align to TRBD2. J lost 5 bases, V lost 11 bases, and 14 bases had no gene match. Germline V CDR1 and CDR2: ENHRY, SYGVKD. The CDR3 has 14 residues. The DNA for the CDR3 is TGTGCCGCTCGGGCGGGAGGAGATCCTAACGAGCAGTACTTC. Translating it yields CAARAGGDPNEQYF.

This clonotype was detected ten times or more. The junction shows a germline mismatch at one end, possibly a read error. V is TRBV28 and J is TRBJ2-2; tentative D call: TRBD2 (7 bases). The CDR3 loop spans 16 amino acids. The germline V gene has CDR1 MDHEN and CDR2 SYDVKM. Here the CDR3 reads CAGSRTGGGATGELFF. The CDR3 region has the DNA TGTGCCGGCAGCAGGACGGGGGGCGGGGCCACCGGGGAGCTGTTTTTT. The full variable domain, with the rest looked up from reference TRBV28 and TRBJ2-2, is DVKVTQSSRYLVKRTGEKVFLECVQDMDHENMFWYRQDPGLGLRLIYFSYDVKMKEKGDIPEGYSVSREKKERFSLILESASTNQTSMYLCAGSRTGGGATGELFFGEGSRLTVL.

With regard to this clonotype: An end of the junction differs from the germline gene, which may be a read error. V usage is TRBV19 and J usage is TRBJ2-2; weak D call: TRBD2 (5 bases). CDR1 is LNHDA, CDR2 SQIVND, per germline (reference sequence). CDR3 length: 13 residues. Here the CDR3 DNA reads TGTGCCAGTAGTATAGGGGGTACCGGGGAGCTGCTTTTT. Protein product: CASSIGGTGELLF.

CDR3 DNA: TGTGCCAGCAGTCAATCAGTACCGGGATTCCCACATGGCTACACCTTC. Protein product: CASSQSVPGFPHGYTF. The J gene is TRBJ1-2, the V gene TRBV6-5; unclear D gene. V lost 5 bases and J 6 bases, leaving 22 bases between the germline ends. This CDR3 region has 16 residues. Germline V CDR1 and CDR2: MNHEY, SVGAGI.

This clonotype was picked up a small number of times. CDR3 sequence (DNA): TGTGCCAGCTCTCCGACCGGGACTAGCGGGAGAGGGACCCAGTACTTC. Its protein product is CASSPTGTSGRGTQYF. V usage is TRBV28 and J usage is TRBJ2-5; 14 positions agree with TRBD2. The CDR3 runs 16 residues. The V segment lost 8 bases and the J segment 7 bases; nucleotides outside the gene matches: 12. The germline V gene encodes CDR1 MDHEN and CDR2 SYDVKM. The variable domain in full, with the rest retrieved from reference TRBV28 and TRBJ2-5, is DVKVTQSSRYLVKRTGEKVFLECVQDMDHENMFWYRQDPGLGLRLIYFSYDVKMKEKGDIPEGYSVSREKKERFSLILESASTNQTSMYLCASSPTGTSGRGTQYFGPGTRLLVL.

This clonotype was seen ten or more times. The CDR3 is CSAIRTSRFYEQYF. CDR3 DNA sequence: TGCAGTGCTATAAGGACTAGCAGATTCTACGAGCAGTACTTC. This sequence joins TRBV20-1 and TRBJ2-7, with TRBD2 identical over 8 bases. The CDR3 runs to 14 residues. Per germline, CDR1 DFQATT and CDR2 SNEGSKA (reference sequence). V was pared by 4 bases and J by 3 bases, with 8 bases of the junction left unmatched.

This clonotype was observed many times. The V and J genes are TRBV20-1 and TRBJ1-1; maybe TRBD1 (5 bases). Trimming stripped 6 bases from V and 1 base from J, with 12 bases between. The CDR3 covers 13 residues. Germline CDR1 and CDR2: DFQATT and SNEGSKA (reference sequence). The CDR3 region has the DNA TGCAGTGCCTGTACGACAGCGAACACTGAAGCTTTCTTT. It translates to CSACTTANTEAFF.

The V and J genes are TRBV12-3 or TRBV12-4 and TRBJ1-1; 8 bases agree with TRBD1. This CDR3 region has 14 residues. V was pared by 5 bases and J by 9 bases, with 11 bases of the junction left unmatched. CDR3 region: CASSQNLQGDKAFF. The CDR3 region has the DNA TGTGCCAGCAGTCAAAACCTACAGGGGGATAAAGCTTTCTTT.

The chain is built from TRBV4-1 and TRBJ2-7; possibly TRBD1 for D (6 bases). Germline CDR1 and CDR2: MGHRA and YSYEKL. V was pared by 1 base and J by 5 bases, with 12 bases between. This CDR3 comprises 14 residues. DNA for the CDR3: TGCGCCAGCAGCCAAGCACAGGGTGTCCACGAGCAGTACTTC. Its translation: CASSQAQGVHEQYF.

This clonotype was counted ten times or more. This sequence joins TRBV13 and TRBJ1-1, with no clear D. Trimming removed 4 bases from V and 1 base from J, with 10 bases in between. Germline-derived CDR1 and CDR2 are PRHDT and FYEKMQ (reference sequence). The CDR3 is made up of 14 amino acids. The CDR3 bases are TGTGCCAGCAGCTCCCCTTCCACGAACACTGAAGCTTTCTTT. Protein product: CASSSPSTNTEAFF.

This rearrangement joins TRBV30 to TRBJ2-2; unclear D gene. Deletions cut 3 bases from V and 5 bases from J, with 4 bases between. Germline values: CDR1 GTSNPN, CDR2 SVGIG (reference sequence). CDR3 length: 11 residues. The CDR3 DNA follows: TGTGCCTGGAGGCCGACCGGGGAGCTGTTTTTT. Translation: CAWRPTGELFF.